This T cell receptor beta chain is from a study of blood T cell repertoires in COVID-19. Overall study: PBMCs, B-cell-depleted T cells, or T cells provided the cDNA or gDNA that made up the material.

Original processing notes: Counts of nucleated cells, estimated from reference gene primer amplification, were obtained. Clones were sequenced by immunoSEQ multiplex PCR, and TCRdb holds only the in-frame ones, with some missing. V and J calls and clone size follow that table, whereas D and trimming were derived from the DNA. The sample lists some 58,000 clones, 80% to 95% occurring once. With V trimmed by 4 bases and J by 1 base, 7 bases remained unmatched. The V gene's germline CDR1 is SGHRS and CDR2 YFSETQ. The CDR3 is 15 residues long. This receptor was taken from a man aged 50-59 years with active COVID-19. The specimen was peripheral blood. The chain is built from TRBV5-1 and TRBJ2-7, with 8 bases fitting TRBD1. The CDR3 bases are TGCGCCAGCAGCCCGGACAGGGCAAGATCCTACGAGCAGTACTTC. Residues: CASSPDRARSYEQYF.